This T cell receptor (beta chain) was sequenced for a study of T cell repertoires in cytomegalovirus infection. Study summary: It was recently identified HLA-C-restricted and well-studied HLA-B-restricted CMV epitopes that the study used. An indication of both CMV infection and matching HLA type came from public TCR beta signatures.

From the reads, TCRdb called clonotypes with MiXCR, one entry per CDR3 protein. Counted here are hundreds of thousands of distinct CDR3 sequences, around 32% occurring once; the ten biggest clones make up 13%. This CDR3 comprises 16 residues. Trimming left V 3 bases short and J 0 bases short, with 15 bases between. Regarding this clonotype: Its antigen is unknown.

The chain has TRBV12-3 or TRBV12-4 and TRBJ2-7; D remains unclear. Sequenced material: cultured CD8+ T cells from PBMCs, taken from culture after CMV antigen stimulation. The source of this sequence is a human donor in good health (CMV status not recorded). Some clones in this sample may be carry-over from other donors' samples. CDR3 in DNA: TGTGCCAGCAGTTTTTCCGTTTTAAACATCTCCTACGAGCAGTACTTC. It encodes CASSFSVLNISYEQYF.